This T cell receptor beta chain was retrieved from a study of vaccination and CD4 T cells after COVID-19. Across the whole study: After vaccination, a few convalescent patients were sampled at day 14 and at days 161 to 241.

Sequenced with the Oncomine TCR Beta short-read assay was DNA taken from cultured CD4+ T cells. Investigators isolated genomic DNA from cultured CD4+ T cells. TCRdb reprocessed the PCR reads with MiXCR, giving one entry per CDR3 protein. The sample lists approximately 17,000 distinct CDR3 sequences, roughly 54% seen once, with more than 15% in the top ten. This clonotype was seen just once. Its antigen is unknown. Specified time point: late sampling 161 to 241 days after vaccination in a few convalescent patients. The treatment here: approximately 11-day PBMC culture with coronavirus spike peptide pools or control peptides (ViraFEST assay). After being plated at over 1.5 million per well, PBMCs were cultured with about 9.1 IU/ml IL-2 and 8.5 to 10 ug/ml peptide pools. Here the sequenced sample was CD4+ T cells from blood, cultured in vitro, taken about 7 months after SARS-CoV-2 vaccination. This TCR was sampled from a human donor who had recovered from COVID-19.

CDR3 residues: CSATTGFRTEAFF. CDR3 coding DNA: TGCAGTGCGACCACAGGGTTTCGGACTGAAGCTTTCTTT. The rearrangement joins TRBV20-1 to TRBJ1-1, with D perhaps TRBD1 (6 bases). CDR1 and CDR2 (germline): DFQATT, SNEGSKA (reference sequence). The V end lost 6 bases, the J end lost 5 bases, and 16 bases lay between the germline ends. The CDR3 loop spans 13 amino acids.